The clone carrying this TCR beta chain was detected only a few times. The antigen remains undetermined. These data originate in a study of beta chain features in type 1 diabetes. Study results and limitations: Healthy donors had naive, central memory and Treg TCRB repertoires that appeared less similar than those seen among patients. TCRB CDR3s were moderately but significantly shorter in Type 1 diabetes patients in all four CD4+ subsets. No resolution was reached here on whether HLA type influences TCRB rearrangement.

The CDR3 consists of 15 residues. Trimming took off 0 bases at V and 6 bases at J, with 15 bases between the two ends. The germline CDR1 and CDR2 sequences are MNHNY and SVGAGI (reference sequence). Around 120 mL of blood, on average, came from one heparinised draw per donor. CD45RO/CCR7/CD25/CD127/CD95/CD27 sorting isolated CD4+ naive, central memory, regulatory and stem cell-like memory cells. TCRB transcripts that were expressed got sequenced, as all of the isolated RNA had been reverse transcribed. Here immunoSEQ multiplex PCR was the method, and the copy in TCRdb shows in-frame clones only, minus some. In the table there are about 650,000 clones, 9.5% to 15% of which are singletons.

Input material: naive CD4+ T cells from blood. J is TRBJ2-7 and V is TRBV6-6, with a tentative D call TRBD1 (6 bases). The sequence derives from a man aged 25-40 years with type 1 diabetes. The CDR3 nucleotides read TGTGCCAGCAGTTACTCGGTGGCAGGGGCAACCGAGCAGTACTTC. Its protein is CASSYSVAGATEQYF.